What follows are 31 T cell receptor beta chains derived from one specimen sequenced in a study of OX40 agonist ivuxolimab in advanced cancers. Assay used: immunoSEQ multiplex PCR; TCRdb lists only in-frame clones, some missing. The profile shows some 70,000 clones, around four fifths of them singletons. Specimen: CD4+ or CD8+ T cells sorted from blood, collected in a trial of the OX40 agonist ivuxolimab. The origin of the receptors is an adult with an advanced solid tumor such as melanoma, head and neck, liver or kidney cancer.

In its sample, this clone was seen once. V is TRBV4-3 and J is TRBJ2-2, with 8 bases matching TRBD2. V shed 4 bases and J 3 bases; nucleotides not matched to a gene: 4. CDR1 LGHNA and CDR2 YSLEER come from the germline V gene. The CDR3 runs 15 residues. This CDR3 reads CASSPAGADTGELFF. In DNA, the CDR3 is TGCGCCAGCAGCCCAGCGGGAGCGGACACCGGGGAGCTGTTTTTT.

The rearrangement uses TRBV6-1 and TRBJ1-5, with no clear D. Germline V CDR1 and CDR2: MNHNS, SASEGT. V was shortened by 3 bases and J by 0 bases, with 9 bases between the two germline ends. The CDR3 loop spans 15 amino acids. CDR3 region: CASSDSGYSNQPQHF. CDR3 DNA sequence: TGTGCCAGCAGTGACTCGGGGTATAGCAATCAGCCCCAGCATTTT.

In its sample, this clone is medium-sized. The rearrangement uses TRBV5-6 and TRBJ1-5, with D unresolved. The CDR3 runs to 15 residues. The ends were cut back, 5 bases at V and 4 bases at J, with 16 bases in the middle. Per germline, CDR1 SGHDT and CDR2 YYEEEE. The CDR3 here is CASSPWAILNQPQHF. CDR3 nucleotides: TGTGCCAGCAGTCCGTGGGCGATCTTAAATCAGCCCCAGCATTTT.

This chain joins TRBV25-1 and TRBJ1-4; D is possibly TRBD1 (6 bases). The CDR3 is 15 residues long. Germline assignment: CDR1 MGHDK and CDR2 SYGVNS. V lost 8 bases, J lost 4 bases, and 17 bases lay in between. CDR3: CASGGGAANNEKLFF. The CDR3 coding sequence is TGTGCCAGCGGTGGGGGGGCGGCGAATAATGAAAAACTGTTTTTT.

The genes are TRBV11-2 and TRBJ2-7; 10 positions match TRBD1. There are 17 residues in the CDR3. Germline CDR1 SGHAT, CDR2 FQNNGV. V dropped 2 bases and J dropped 6; count of bases not matched to a gene: 13. CDR3 nucleotide sequence: TGTGCCAGCAGCTTAACGGTGGGAGTAGGACAGGGGGGCGAGCAGTACTTC. Translation: CASSLTVGVGQGGEQYF.

The chain uses TRBV4-3 and TRBJ2-5; D is ambiguous. The CDR3 is 17 residues long. Trimming left V 1 base short and J 2 bases short, with 17 bases between. Germline values: CDR1 LGHNA, CDR2 YSLEER. CDR3 sequence (DNA): TGCGCCAGCAGCCAAGCGGAAGACGGTTACAAACAAGAGACCCAGTACTTC. Amino acids: CASSQAEDGYKQETQYF.

This chain joins TRBV28 and TRBJ1-1; D remains ambiguous. Per germline, CDR1 MDHEN and CDR2 SYDVKM. V was clipped by 3 bases and J by 4 bases, with 12 bases between them. This CDR3 comprises 14 residues. CDR3 amino acids: CASSFVGPGTEAFF. CDR3 coding DNA: TGTGCCAGCAGTTTTGTAGGGCCCGGCACTGAAGCTTTCTTT.

V gene TRBV5-5 combines with J gene TRBJ2-7; TRBD1 aligns across 9 bases. CDR1 and CDR2 (germline): SGHKS, YYEKEE (reference sequence). The CDR3 covers 14 residues. J gave up 2 bases and V 2 bases, and 2 bases lay outside the gene matches. The CDR3 region has the DNA TGTGCCAGCAGCTTCCGGGACAGGGCCTACGAGCAGTACTTC. Translation: CASSFRDRAYEQYF. The full variable domain, rest sourced from reference TRBV5-5 and TRBJ2-7, is DAGVTQSPTHLIKTRGQQVTLRCSPISGHKSVSWYQQVLGQGPQFIFQYYEKEERGRGNFPDRFSARQFPNYSSELNVNALLLGDSALYLCASSFRDRAYEQYFGPGTRLTVT.

CDR3 amino acids: CASSKRRDGKNIQYF. The CDR3 DNA is TGTGCCAGCAGCAAAAGGCGGGACGGGAAAAACATTCAGTACTTC. V usage is TRBV21-1 and J usage is TRBJ2-4; TRBD2 is taken as the D call from the table, unchecked against the DNA. TRBV21-1 is marked as a pseudogene. The CDR3 loop spans 15 amino acids.

Relative to its sample, this clone is medium-sized. V is TRBV4-2 and J is TRBJ2-1; weak D call: TRBD2 (6 bases). The germline V gene has CDR1 LGHNA and CDR2 YNFKEQ. V gave up 0 bases and J gave up 1 base, with 13 bases separating them. There are 17 residues in the CDR3. The CDR3 loop is CASSQDLASVSYNEQFF. The CDR3 DNA sequence: TGTGCCAGCAGCCAAGATTTGGCTAGCGTATCCTACAATGAGCAGTTCTTC.

Relative to its sample, this clone is medium-sized. The CDR3 protein is CASSTPGTENGYGYTF. The CDR3, as DNA: TGTGCCAGCAGCACCCCCGGGACCGAGAATGGTTATGGCTACACCTTC. This sequence joins TRBV7-3 and TRBJ1-2; maybe TRBD1 (5 bases). CDR3 length equals 16 residues. V dropped 5 bases and J dropped 5 bases, with 21 bases sitting between them. The germline V gene has CDR1 SGHTA and CDR2 FQGTGA.

CDR3 in amino acids: CASSLTVPPYNEQFF. CDR3 in DNA: TGTGCCAGCAGCTTGACTGTCCCCCCCTACAATGAGCAGTTCTTC. The genes are TRBV7-2 and TRBJ2-1; no firm D call. The length of the CDR3 is 15 residues. Germline loops: CDR1 SGHTA, CDR2 FQGNSA. V lost 3 bases and J lost 2, with 11 bases in between.

This clone was counted once. This chain uses TRBV15 with TRBJ1-5, with 9 bases lining up with TRBD1. V lost 0 bases, J lost 2 bases, and 5 bases stayed unmatched. CDR3 length: 17 residues. Germline assignment: CDR1 LNHNV and CDR2 YYDKDF (reference sequence). The CDR3 loop is CATSREQGARRNQPQHF. In DNA, the CDR3 is TGTGCCACCAGCAGAGAACAGGGGGCGCGTCGCAATCAGCCCCAGCATTTT.

This clone was counted only a few times. The chain recombines TRBV19 with TRBJ1-5; no clear D gene. V was clipped by 3 bases and J by 4 bases, with 10 bases between them. The CDR3 has 14 residues. Germline loops: CDR1 LNHDA, CDR2 SQIVND (reference sequence). DNA of the CDR3: TGTGCCAGTAGTATGAGCGGTTTTAATCAGCCCCAGCATTTT. Its protein product is CASSMSGFNQPQHF.

This clone was picked up one time. CDR3 bases: TGTGCCAGCAGTTTATCGCTTCTTGGCTACACCTTC. It encodes CASSLSLLGYTF. This rearrangement joins TRBV27 to TRBJ1-2; D is undetermined. The CDR3 covers 12 residues. Germline CDR1 MNHEY, CDR2 SMNVEV (reference sequence). The V and J ends lost 0 bases and 7 bases respectively, with 6 bases between them.

J is TRBJ2-5 and V is TRBV7-9; D possibly uses TRBD1 or TRBD2 (5 bases each). V was trimmed by 5 bases and J by 7 bases, leaving 14 bases between them. The germline gives CDR1 SEHNR, CDR2 FQNEAQ (reference sequence). This CDR3 comprises 13 residues. The CDR3 spells CASSLGTSRTQYF. In DNA form, the CDR3 reads TGTGCCAGCAGCCTCGGGACCTCAAGGACCCAGTACTTC.

The chain recombines TRBV27 with TRBJ1-1; D call uncertain. Per germline, CDR1 MNHEY and CDR2 SMNVEV (reference sequence). V was cut by 2 bases and J by 2 bases, with 6 bases left in between. The CDR3 is 13 amino acids. The CDR3 spells CASSLQINTEAFF. Written as DNA, the CDR3 is TGTGCCAGCAGTTTACAGATAAACACTGAAGCTTTCTTT.

The J gene is TRBJ2-3, the V gene TRBV18; D may correspond to TRBD1 or TRBD2 (5 bases each). The ends were cut back, 3 bases at V and 0 bases at J, with 19 bases in the middle. The CDR3 spans 18 residues. CDR1 and CDR2 (germline): KGHSH, LQKENI. CDR3: CASSPVGTNLGSTDTQYF. The CDR3 DNA sequence: TGTGCCAGCTCACCCGTTGGGACGAACTTAGGGAGCACAGATACGCAGTATTTT.

CDR3 DNA sequence: TGTGCCGAAGGGACCCTCCATGAGCAGTTCTTC. Its translation is CAEGTLHEQFF. V is TRBV30 and J is TRBJ2-1; D may match TRBD1 or TRBD2 (5 bases each). This CDR3 comprises 11 residues. Germline V gene data show CDR1 as GTSNPN and CDR2 as SVGIG (reference sequence). Trimming cost V 8 bases and J 8 bases, with 13 bases left between them.

The gene calls are TRBV7-8 and TRBJ2-7; the D is unclear. The CDR3 has 12 residues. CDR1 and CDR2 from the germline V gene are SGHVS and FQNEAQ. Trimming took 1 base from V and 4 from J, leaving 5 bases between them. The CDR3 bases are TGTGCCAGCAGCTTAGACTATTACGAGCAGTACTTC. Its translation is CASSLDYYEQYF.

This clone has just a few counts. This chain links TRBV29-1 with TRBJ2-1; D unresolved. The CDR3 sequence is 14 residues long. V lost 0 bases and J lost 5, with 11 bases in between. From germline, CDR1 is SQVTM and CDR2 ANQGSEA. CDR3 sequence: CSVEDLTEHNEQFF. CDR3 in DNA: TGCAGCGTTGAAGATCTTACGGAACACAATGAGCAGTTCTTC.

The chain recombines TRBV18 with TRBJ1-5, with a weak D call TRBD1 (5 bases). Deletions cut 1 base from V and 0 bases from J, with 10 bases between. Germline V gives CDR1 KGHSH, CDR2 LQKENI. The CDR3 totals 16 residues. DNA for the CDR3: TGTGCCAGCTCACCACGCGGGGGAGATAGCAATCAGCCCCAGCATTTT. Translating it yields CASSPRGGDSNQPQHF.

DNA for the CDR3: TGTGCCATCAGTGAAGCCTCTAGCGGGAGCCATGAGCAGTTCTTC. This encodes CAISEASSGSHEQFF. V usage is TRBV10-3 and J usage is TRBJ2-1; 10 nucleotides agree with TRBD2. CDR1 and CDR2 (germline): ENHRY, SYGVKD. Germline trimming cut 3 bases from V and 8 bases from J; bases unmatched to any gene: 7. There are 15 residues in the CDR3.

This clone was seen a handful of times. The CDR3 here is CASRGQGQVEQYF. CDR3 sequence (DNA): TGTGCCAGTAGGGGACAGGGGCAAGTCGAGCAGTACTTC. The chain carries TRBV19 and TRBJ2-7; 10 bases align to TRBD1. The junction had 5 bases not matched to a gene; V was cut back by 6 bases and J by 6 bases. CDR1 LNHDA and CDR2 SQIVND come from the germline V gene (reference sequence). The CDR3 extends over 13 amino acids.

This clone has just a few counts. The chain joins TRBV29-1 to TRBJ2-5; D unresolved. In germline, CDR1 is SQVTM, CDR2 ANQGSEA. Trimming removed 0 bases from V and 5 bases from J, with 10 bases in between. The CDR3 length is 13 residues. CDR3: CSVEDRVWETQYF. CDR3 coding DNA: TGCAGCGTTGAAGACCGGGTATGGGAGACCCAGTACTTC.

The chain has TRBV20-1 and TRBJ2-1, with 7 bases matching TRBD2. Trimming at V came to 6 bases and at J to 7 bases, leaving 3 bases not matched to a gene. The CDR3 has 11 residues. CDR1 DFQATT and CDR2 SNEGSKA come from the germline V gene (reference sequence). CDR3 sequence: CSAREGNEQFF. DNA for the CDR3: TGCAGTGCGAGGGAGGGTAATGAGCAGTTCTTC.

V gene TRBV28 combines with J gene TRBJ2-3, with 7 bases aligning to TRBD2. Germline V gene sequence: CDR1 MDHEN, CDR2 SYDVKM. The CDR3 is 14 residues long. With 6 bases clipped from V and 3 bases from J, the junction kept 6 bases outside the gene matches. The CDR3: CASSRVGGTDTQYF. DNA of the CDR3: TGTGCCAGCAGCCGGGTGGGGGGGACAGATACGCAGTATTTT. Combining the CDR3 with reference TRBV28 and TRBJ2-3 gives the whole variable domain DVKVTQSSRYLVKRTGEKVFLECVQDMDHENMFWYRQDPGLGLRLIYFSYDVKMKEKGDIPEGYSVSREKKERFSLILESASTNQTSMYLCASSRVGGTDTQYFGPGTRLTVL.

The gene calls are TRBV6-5 and TRBJ2-3, with D possibly TRBD2 on 5 matching bases. CDR1 is MNHEY and CDR2 is SVGAGI in the germline V gene. V gave up 3 bases and J gave up 0 bases, with 13 bases separating them. This CDR3 comprises 16 residues. The CDR3 here is CASSYLSAGSTDTQYF. DNA of the CDR3: TGTGCCAGCAGTTATCTTTCGGCGGGCAGCACAGATACGCAGTATTTT.

The V and J genes are TRBV7-8 and TRBJ2-7; 8 bases match TRBD1. CDR3 length: 18 residues. V shed 5 bases, J shed 0 bases, and the junction held 15 bases outside the gene matches. CDR1 is SGHVS, CDR2 FQNEAQ, per germline. In nucleotides, the CDR3 is TGTGCCAGCAGCCCAGGGAGGTCAGGGGGCCCCAGCTCCTACGAGCAGTACTTC. This translates into CASSPGRSGGPSSYEQYF.

J is TRBJ1-5 and V is TRBV7-2; maybe TRBD1 (5 bases). The CDR3 totals 13 residues. The V gene's germline CDR1 is SGHTA and CDR2 FQGNSA. V dropped 3 bases and J dropped 7 bases, with 10 bases sitting between them. The CDR3 region has the DNA TGTGCCAGCAGCTTGGGGGAGCCCCAGCCCCAGCATTTT. Translation: CASSLGEPQPQHF.

This chain uses TRBV7-6 with TRBJ1-3, with D unclear. Germline CDR1 is SGHVS and CDR2 is FNYEAQ. This CDR3 comprises 15 residues. V dropped 0 bases and J dropped 1 base, with 7 bases sitting between them. DNA of the CDR3: TGTGCCAGCAGCTTAGCGCCCGTTTCTGGAAACACCATATATTTT. This translates into CASSLAPVSGNTIYF.